This TCR beta chain was sequenced in a study of shared clonotypes between healthy human individuals. Study-wide points: Although depth was large, rarefaction showed that sequencing of the sorted subsets was incomplete. Generally, naive subsets came out with larger estimated richness than memory subsets. An anticipated effect of sequencing depth on clonotype sharing among donors was recognized.

The CDR3 loop spans 14 amino acids. Germline V gene sequence: CDR1 SNHLY, CDR2 FYNNEI. V shed 4 bases and J shed 3 bases, with 10 bases lying between them. Of note for this clone: Antigen specificity is unknown.

The split of CD4+ cells yielded CD45RA+ naive and CD45RA-negative memory subsets. Measured with immunoSEQ multiplex PCR; TCRdb has only the in-frame clones, and not every one. The data show over a million clones, with more than 75% seen just once and 0.55% to 0.7% held by the top ten. The chain links TRBV2 to TRBJ1-5; D uncertain. Sequencing used memory CD4+ T cells from PBMCs. Indicated subset: CD45RA-negative fraction. The receptor's source is a man in his late teens or twenties in good health. Some clones in this sample may be carry-over from other donors' samples. CDR3 bases: TGTGCCAGCAGTGGGACTTATAACAATCAGCCCCAGCATTTT. The encoded protein is CASSGTYNNQPQHF.